This record looks at one TCR beta chain sequence and its context. How the authors handled the data: Quantification of nucleated cells was approximated via reference gene primer amplification. Sequencing was performed with immunoSEQ multiplex PCR; in TCRdb, only in-frame clones are kept and a portion is missing. The DNA was the basis for D and trimming; V, J and clone size are from that table. The sample comprises hundreds of thousands of clones, about 93% of which are singletons, and approximately 3.5% rests with the top ten. The data were obtained in a study of blood T cell repertoires in COVID-19. Study in general: Collection of acute and convalescent COVID-19 samples took place in the United States, Italy and Spain.

This receptor was obtained from a woman under 30 who had recovered from COVID-19. The specimen sequenced was peripheral blood.

This CDR3 reads CASSYRGSSYGYTF. As DNA, the CDR3 is TGTGCCAGCAGTTACAGGGGCTCTAGCTATGGCTACACCTTC. This rearrangement joins TRBV6-5 to TRBJ1-2, with D perhaps TRBD1 (5 bases). Per germline, CDR1 MNHEY and CDR2 SVGAGI. Trimming took 2 bases from V and 4 from J, leaving 11 bases between them. The CDR3 runs to 14 residues.